A single sample gave rise to the 24 T cell receptor beta chains below, sequenced in a study of post-analysis software for immune sequencing data. No antigen has been assigned to these receptors. Study results and caveats: TRBV5-6, TRBV5-1 and TRBV20-1 were among four or five TRBV segments more frequent in patients than controls.

TCR beta libraries were prepared from cDNA with unique molecular identifiers. One entry per CDR3 protein results from TCRdb running MiXCR on the PCR reads. The sample has more than 450,000 distinct CDR3 sequences; about 40% are singletons. Sequenced input: blood. These TCRs come from a girl aged 5 to 17 with multiple sclerosis.

V and J are TRBV4-1 and TRBJ1-6; no clear D gene. V lost 4 bases and J lost 1, with 8 bases in between. The V gene's germline CDR1 is MGHRA and CDR2 YSYEKL. This CDR3 has 15 residues. CDR3 in amino acids: CASSPTRSYNSPLHF. DNA of the CDR3: TGCGCCAGCAGCCCCACGAGATCCTATAATTCACCCCTCCACTTT.

This sequence joins TRBV5-1 and TRBJ2-1, with D perhaps TRBD1 (6 bases). The last part of the DNA fits TRBJ2-7 better; the J call may be wrong. From germline, CDR1 is SGHRS and CDR2 YFSETQ. The CDR3 runs to 16 residues. CDR3 DNA: TGCGCCAGCAGCATAGGGACCACCAGTAGGGACAATGAGCAGTACTTC. It yields the protein CASSIGTTSRDNEQYF.

This sequence joins TRBV6-6 and TRBJ2-7; 9 nucleotides agree with TRBD2. The length of the CDR3 is 16 residues. The V segment lost 2 bases and the J segment 4 bases; nucleotides outside the gene matches: 9. Germline assignment: CDR1 MNHNY and CDR2 SVGAGI (reference sequence). The CDR3 spells CASSYRLAGSSYEQYF. DNA for the CDR3: TGTGCCAGCAGTTACCGGCTAGCGGGGTCGTCGTACGAGCAGTACTTC.

This clonotype occurred a few times. J is TRBJ2-1 and V is TRBV2; TRBD1 aligns across 8 bases. This CDR3 comprises 15 residues. The V segment lost 6 bases and the J segment 4 bases; nucleotides outside the gene matches: 8. Germline V CDR1 and CDR2: SNHLY, FYNNEI. This CDR3 is CASSAGGALYNEQFF. CDR3 in DNA: TGTGCCAGCAGCGCAGGGGGCGCATTATACAATGAGCAGTTCTTC.

This clonotype was seen a few times. In DNA form, the CDR3 reads TGTGCCATCAGTGAGTCGACGCGGGGGGAGACCCAGTACTTC. It encodes CAISESTRGETQYF. The gene calls are TRBV10-3 and TRBJ2-7; 7 nucleotides match TRBD2. The J call could be wrong; TRBJ2-5 is a better fit for the DNA end. This CDR3 region has 14 residues. Germline V gene lookup returns CDR1 ENHRY and CDR2 SYGVKD.

J is TRBJ2-7 and V is TRBV20-1; 10 bases align to TRBD1. The CDR3 loop spans 13 amino acids. The V segment lost 7 bases and the J segment 5 bases; nucleotides outside the gene matches: 8. Germline CDR1 is DFQATT and CDR2 is SNEGSKA (reference sequence). CDR3 loop: CSVPGQGSHEQYF. CDR3 nucleotide sequence: TGCAGTGTGCCGGGACAGGGGTCCCACGAGCAGTACTTC.

The CDR3 DNA reads as TGTGCCAGCAGCCAAGCGTGGCCTGGTGAAAAACTGTTTTTT. Translation gives CASSQAWPGEKLFF. The chain employs TRBV14 and TRBJ1-4; D is ambiguous. This CDR3 spans 14 amino acids. Trimming stripped 1 base from V and 7 bases from J, with 10 bases between. Germline V lookup: CDR1 SGHDN, CDR2 FVKESK.

There are many counts of this clonotype. V gene TRBV12-3 or TRBV12-4 combines with J gene TRBJ2-5; TRBD1 agrees at 7 bases. V lost 6 bases and J lost 5; bases outside the gene matches: 9. CDR3 length equals 14 residues. DNA of the CDR3: TGTGCCAGCAGCCGGAACAGGGGTAGGGAGACCCAGTACTTC. It is translated as CASSRNRGRETQYF.

This clonotype came up a few times. The genes are TRBV12-3 or TRBV12-4 and TRBJ1-1; D is ambiguous. V was shortened by 2 bases and J by 4 bases, with 8 bases between the two germline ends. The CDR3 is 13 residues long. CDR3 in DNA: TGTGCCAGCAGTTTACAGACTTCCACTGAAGCTTTCTTT. As protein: CASSLQTSTEAFF.

The chain combines TRBV12-3 or TRBV12-4 with TRBJ1-5; 7 bases map to TRBD1. V was clipped by 5 bases and J by 6 bases; unmatched bases: 10. The CDR3 is made up of 15 amino acids. The CDR3, as DNA: TGTGCCAGCAGTCTATTTATTGACAGGGCTCAGCCCCAGCATTTT. Translated, it gives CASSLFIDRAQPQHF.

This clonotype was seen a handful of times. This chain connects TRBV6-6 to TRBJ1-5; D unresolved. CDR1 is MNHNY and CDR2 is SVGAGI in the germline V gene (reference sequence). The length of the CDR3 is 13 residues. The V end was cut by 2 bases, the J end by 6 bases, with 8 bases between. The CDR3 coding sequence is TGTGCCAGCAGTTACCGGGAACTTCAGCCCCAGCATTTT. Protein: CASSYRELQPQHF.

V usage is TRBV5-1 and J usage is TRBJ1-5, with TRBD1 as a possible D gene (5 bases). The V and J ends lost 4 bases and 2 bases respectively, with 13 bases between them. The CDR3 runs 15 residues. CDR1 is SGHRS and CDR2 is YFSETQ in the germline V gene. The CDR3 DNA reads as TGCGCCAGCAGCACGGGGGGGACGGGCAATCAGCCCCAGCATTTT. Protein: CASSTGGTGNQPQHF.

V and J are TRBV9 and TRBJ2-3, with D possibly being TRBD2 (6 bases). Looked up from germline, CDR1 is SGDLS and CDR2 is YYNGEE. Trimming took 4 bases from V and 3 from J, leaving 15 bases between them. The CDR3 is made up of 15 amino acids. This CDR3 is CASSLSGILTDTQYF. The CDR3 region has the DNA TGTGCCAGCAGCCTTAGCGGAATCTTGACAGATACGCAGTATTTT.

The chain uses TRBV4-1 and TRBJ1-2; weak D call: TRBD1 (6 bases). The V end lost 6 bases, the J end lost 4 bases, and 15 bases lay between the germline ends. Looked up from germline, CDR1 is MGHRA and CDR2 is YSYEKL. This CDR3 is 14 amino acids long. CDR3 nucleotide sequence: TGCGCCAGCAGGAAAGAGGGGGGCTCCTATGGCTACACCTTC. It encodes CASRKEGGSYGYTF.

This chain links TRBV7-9 with TRBJ2-3, with unresolved D. Trimming cost V 5 bases and J 5 bases, with 23 bases left between them. The CDR3 loop spans 17 amino acids. CDR1 is SEHNR, CDR2 FQNEAQ, per germline (reference sequence). The DNA for the CDR3 is TGTGCCAGCAGCGGGCGGCAACGAGATCTACCCAGAGATACGCAGTATTTT. It yields the protein CASSGRQRDLPRDTQYF. The full variable domain, with the rest looked up from reference TRBV7-9 and TRBJ2-3, is DTGVSQNPRHKITKRGQNVTFRCDPISEHNRLYWYRQTLGQGPEFLTYFQNEAQLEKSRLLSDRFSAERPKGSFSTLEIQRTEQGDSAMYLCASSGRQRDLPRDTQYFGPGTRLTVL.

CDR3 bases: TGTGCCAGCAGCACCGGACTCTATGGCTACACCTTC. Its protein product is CASSTGLYGYTF. This chain connects TRBV3-1 to TRBJ1-2; D gene unclear. V dropped 5 bases and J dropped 4 bases, with 8 bases sitting between them. CDR3 length: 12 residues. CDR1 and CDR2 from the germline V gene are LGHDT and YNNKEL (reference sequence).

The rearrangement joins TRBV2 to TRBJ2-7, with TRBD2 as a possible D gene (6 bases). V was pared by 6 bases and J by 3 bases, with 15 bases between. Germline CDR1 and CDR2: SNHLY and FYNNEI. This CDR3 comprises 14 residues. The CDR3 loop is CASRGAEGIYEQYF. CDR3 DNA: TGTGCCAGCAGGGGAGCGGAGGGCATCTACGAGCAGTACTTC.

V is TRBV3-1 and J is TRBJ2-5, with D maybe TRBD2 (6 bases). The CDR3 runs 16 residues. V lost 1 base and J 11 bases, leaving 23 bases between the germline ends. CDR1 is LGHDT and CDR2 is YNNKEL in the germline V gene (reference sequence). CDR3 loop: CASSQGSGLAGNEQYF. The CDR3 DNA reads TGTGCCAGCAGCCAAGGTAGCGGATTAGCAGGGAATGAGCAGTACTTC.

The chain carries TRBV20-1 and TRBJ2-3, with D possibly TRBD1 on 6 matching bases. In germline, CDR1 is DFQATT, CDR2 SNEGSKA (reference sequence). The CDR3 totals 13 residues. Deletions cut 1 base from V and 1 base from J, with 6 bases between. CDR3 loop: CSARGGRTDTQYF. CDR3 DNA: TGCAGTGCTAGAGGGGGGCGCACAGATACGCAGTATTTT.

The genes are TRBV11-2 and TRBJ2-7, with 7 bases fitting TRBD1. V trimming: 6 bases; J trimming: 7 bases; junction bases outside the gene matches: 15. The CDR3 extends over 15 amino acids. Germline CDR1 and CDR2: SGHAT and FQNNGV. CDR3 loop: CASRVRGGETGEQYF. The CDR3 coding sequence is TGTGCCAGCAGGGTGCGAGGGGGCGAAACCGGAGAGCAGTACTTC.

This clonotype was observed at least ten times. The V gene is TRBV4-1, the J gene TRBJ1-1; the D is unclear. V lost 0 bases, J lost 2 bases, and 7 bases lay in between. Per the germline V gene, CDR1 is MGHRA and CDR2 is YSYEKL. CDR3 length equals 14 residues. This chain's CDR3 is CASSQEPENTEAFF. In DNA form, the CDR3 reads TGCGCCAGCAGCCAAGAACCGGAAAACACTGAAGCTTTCTTT.

The chain joins TRBV20-1 to TRBJ2-1, with 9 bases lining up with TRBD2. CDR3 length: 16 residues. Trimming cost V 0 bases and J 7 bases; bases outside gene matches: 10. The germline CDR1 and CDR2 sequences are DFQATT and SNEGSKA (reference sequence). The CDR3 DNA reads as TGCAGTGCTAGAGATTCTTGGCGGGGGGGATTGAATGAGCAGTTCTTC. Protein: CSARDSWRGGLNEQFF.

This chain joins TRBV12-3 or TRBV12-4 and TRBJ2-2; the D gene is possibly TRBD2 (6 bases). V dropped 8 bases and J dropped 0 bases, with 16 bases sitting between them. This CDR3 is built from 16 residues. The CDR3: CASLSWRGPNTGELFF. The CDR3 nucleotides read TGTGCCAGCTTAAGTTGGCGGGGCCCGAACACCGGGGAGCTGTTTTTT.

The genes are TRBV6-4 and TRBJ2-1; the D call may be TRBD1 or TRBD2 (6 bases each). With 10 bases removed from V and 10 bases from J, the gap between germline ends came to 20 bases. In germline, CDR1 is MRHNA, CDR2 SNTAGT. The CDR3 runs to 13 residues. In DNA form, the CDR3 reads TGTGCCAACAGGGACTCGGAAGAAGGCGAGCAGTTCTTC. Protein sequence: CANRDSEEGEQFF.